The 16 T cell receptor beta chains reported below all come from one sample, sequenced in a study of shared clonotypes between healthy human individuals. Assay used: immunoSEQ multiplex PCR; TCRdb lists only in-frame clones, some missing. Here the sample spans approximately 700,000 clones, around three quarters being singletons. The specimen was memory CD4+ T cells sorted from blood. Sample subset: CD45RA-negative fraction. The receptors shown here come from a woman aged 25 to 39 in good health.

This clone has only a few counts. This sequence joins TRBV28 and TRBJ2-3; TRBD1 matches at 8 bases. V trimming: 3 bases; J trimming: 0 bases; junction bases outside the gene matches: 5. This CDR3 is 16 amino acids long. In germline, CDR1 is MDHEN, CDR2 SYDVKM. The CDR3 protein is CASSFTDRASTDTQYF. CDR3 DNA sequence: TGTGCCAGCAGTTTTACGGACAGGGCGAGCACAGATACGCAGTATTTT. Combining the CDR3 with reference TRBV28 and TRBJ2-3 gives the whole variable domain DVKVTQSSRYLVKRTGEKVFLECVQDMDHENMFWYRQDPGLGLRLIYFSYDVKMKEKGDIPEGYSVSREKKERFSLILESASTNQTSMYLCASSFTDRASTDTQYFGPGTRLTVL.

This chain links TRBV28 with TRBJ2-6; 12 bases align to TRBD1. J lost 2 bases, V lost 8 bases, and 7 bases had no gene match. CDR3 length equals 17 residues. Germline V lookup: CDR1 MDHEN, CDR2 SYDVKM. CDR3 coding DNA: TGTGCCAGCGGTCGGGGACAGGGGGCGCCTGGGGCCAACGTCCTGACTTTC. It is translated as CASGRGQGAPGANVLTF.

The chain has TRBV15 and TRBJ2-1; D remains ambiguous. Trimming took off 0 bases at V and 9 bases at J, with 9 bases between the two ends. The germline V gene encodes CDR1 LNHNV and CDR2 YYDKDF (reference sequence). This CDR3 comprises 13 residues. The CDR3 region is CATSRDVWTEQFF. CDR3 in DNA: TGTGCCACCAGCAGAGATGTATGGACTGAGCAGTTCTTC.

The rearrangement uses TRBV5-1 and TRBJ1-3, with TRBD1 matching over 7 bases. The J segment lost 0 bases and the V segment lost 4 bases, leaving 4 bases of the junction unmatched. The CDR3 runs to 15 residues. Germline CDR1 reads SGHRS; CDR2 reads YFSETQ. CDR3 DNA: TGCGCCAGCAGCCCGTGGGACAGCTCTGGAAACACCATATATTTT. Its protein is CASSPWDSSGNTIYF.

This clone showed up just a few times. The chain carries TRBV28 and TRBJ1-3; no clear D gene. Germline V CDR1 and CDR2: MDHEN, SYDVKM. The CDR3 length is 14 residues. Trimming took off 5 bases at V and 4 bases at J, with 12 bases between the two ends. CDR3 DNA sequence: TGTGCCAGCAGTACCGAGCAGCAGGGAAACACCATATATTTT. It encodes CASSTEQQGNTIYF.

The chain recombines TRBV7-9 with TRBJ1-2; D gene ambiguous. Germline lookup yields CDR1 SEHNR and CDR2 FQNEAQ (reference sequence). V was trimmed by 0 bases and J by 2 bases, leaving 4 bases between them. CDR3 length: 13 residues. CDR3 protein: CASSLAGNYGYTF. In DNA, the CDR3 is TGTGCCAGCAGCTTAGCAGGGAACTATGGCTACACCTTC.

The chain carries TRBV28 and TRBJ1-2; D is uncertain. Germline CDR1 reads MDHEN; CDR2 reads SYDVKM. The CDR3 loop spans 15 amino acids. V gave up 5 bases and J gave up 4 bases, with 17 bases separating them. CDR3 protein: CASSHGDRRAYGYTF. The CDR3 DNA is TGTGCCAGCAGTCACGGAGACCGGCGCGCCTATGGCTACACCTTC.

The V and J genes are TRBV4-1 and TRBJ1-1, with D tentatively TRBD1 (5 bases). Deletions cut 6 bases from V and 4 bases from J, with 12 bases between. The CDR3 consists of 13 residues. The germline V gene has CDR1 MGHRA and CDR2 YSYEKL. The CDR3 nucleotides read TGCGCCAGCAGACCCGTGGGGGTCACTGAAGCTTTCTTT. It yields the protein CASRPVGVTEAFF.

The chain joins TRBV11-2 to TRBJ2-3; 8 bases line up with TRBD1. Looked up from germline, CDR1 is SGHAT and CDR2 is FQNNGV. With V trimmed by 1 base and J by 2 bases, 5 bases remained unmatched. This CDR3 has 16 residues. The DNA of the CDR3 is TGTGCCAGCAGCTTAGGAGGGACAGGATTCACAGATACGCAGTATTTT. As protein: CASSLGGTGFTDTQYF.

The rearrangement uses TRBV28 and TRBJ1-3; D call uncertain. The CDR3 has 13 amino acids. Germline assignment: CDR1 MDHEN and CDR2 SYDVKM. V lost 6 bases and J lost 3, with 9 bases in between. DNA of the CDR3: TGTGCCAGCAGAACGGGTTATGGAAACACCATATATTTT. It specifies CASRTGYGNTIYF.

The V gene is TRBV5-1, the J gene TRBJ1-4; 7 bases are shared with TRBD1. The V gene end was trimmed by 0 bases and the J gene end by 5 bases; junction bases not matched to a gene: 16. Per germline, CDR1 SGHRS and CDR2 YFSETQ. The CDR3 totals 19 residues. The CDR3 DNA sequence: TGCGCCAGCAGCTTGGTTCAGGTCCGTCCGAGACAGGGAAATGAAAAACTGTTTTTT. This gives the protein CASSLVQVRPRQGNEKLFF.

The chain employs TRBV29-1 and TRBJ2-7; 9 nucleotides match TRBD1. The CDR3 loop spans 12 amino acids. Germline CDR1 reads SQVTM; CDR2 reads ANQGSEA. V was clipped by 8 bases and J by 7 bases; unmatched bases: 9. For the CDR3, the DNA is TGCAGCTACTGGGACAGGGAAAGAGAGCAGTACTTC. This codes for CSYWDREREQYF.

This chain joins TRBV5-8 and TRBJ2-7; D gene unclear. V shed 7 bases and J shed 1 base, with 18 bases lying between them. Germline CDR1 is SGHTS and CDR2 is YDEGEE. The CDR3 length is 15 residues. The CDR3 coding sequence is TGTGCCAGCTCCCATCAGGAAGGAACTTCCTACGAGCAGTACTTC. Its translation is CASSHQEGTSYEQYF.

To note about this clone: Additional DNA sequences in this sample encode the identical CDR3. This CDR3 is CASSLVARSEQYF. The CDR3, as DNA: TGTGCCAGCAGCTTAGTGGCTAGAAGCGAGCAGTACTTC. This chain uses TRBV11-3 with TRBJ2-7; D gene unclear. V dropped 1 base and J dropped 6 bases, with 10 bases sitting between them. This CDR3 is built from 13 residues. Germline values: CDR1 SGHNT, CDR2 YENEEA. The variable domain in full, with the rest retrieved from reference TRBV11-3 and TRBJ2-7, is EAGVVQSPRYKIIEKKQPVAFWCNPISGHNTLYWYLQNLGQGPELLIRYENEEAVDDSQLPKDRFSAERLKGVDSTLKIQPAELGDSAVYLCASSLVARSEQYFGPGTRLTVT.

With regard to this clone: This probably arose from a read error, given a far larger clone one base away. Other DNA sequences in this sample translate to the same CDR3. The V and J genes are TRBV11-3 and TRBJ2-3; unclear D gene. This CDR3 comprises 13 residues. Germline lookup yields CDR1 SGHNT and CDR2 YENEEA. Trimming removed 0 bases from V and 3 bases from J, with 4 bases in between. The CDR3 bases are TGTGCCAGCAGCTTAGAGGGGACAGATACGCAGTATTTT. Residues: CASSLEGTDTQYF.

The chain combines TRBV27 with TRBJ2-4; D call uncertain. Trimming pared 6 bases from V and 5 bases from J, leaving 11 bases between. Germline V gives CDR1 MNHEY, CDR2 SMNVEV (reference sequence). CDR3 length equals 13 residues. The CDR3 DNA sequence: TGTGCCAGCAGCCCCGGCGGTCAAAACATTCAGTACTTC. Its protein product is CASSPGGQNIQYF.